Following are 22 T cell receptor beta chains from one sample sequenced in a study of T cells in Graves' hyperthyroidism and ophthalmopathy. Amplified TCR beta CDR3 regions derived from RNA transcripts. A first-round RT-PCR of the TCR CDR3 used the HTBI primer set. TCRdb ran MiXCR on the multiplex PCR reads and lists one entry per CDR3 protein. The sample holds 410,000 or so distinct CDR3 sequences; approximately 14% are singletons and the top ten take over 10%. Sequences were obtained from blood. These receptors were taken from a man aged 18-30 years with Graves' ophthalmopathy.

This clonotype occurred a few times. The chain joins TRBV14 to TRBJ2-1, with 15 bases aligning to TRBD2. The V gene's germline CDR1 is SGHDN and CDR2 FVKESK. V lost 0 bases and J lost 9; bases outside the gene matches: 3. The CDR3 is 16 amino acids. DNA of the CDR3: TGTGCCAGCAGCCAAGAAGGGACTAGCGGGAGGCTTGAGCAGTTCTTC. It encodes CASSQEGTSGRLEQFF.

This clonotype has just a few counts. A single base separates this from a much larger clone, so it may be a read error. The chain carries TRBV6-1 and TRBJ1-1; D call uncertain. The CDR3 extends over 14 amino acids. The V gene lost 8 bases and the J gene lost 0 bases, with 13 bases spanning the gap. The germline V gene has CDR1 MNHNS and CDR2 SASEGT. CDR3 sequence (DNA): TGTGCCAGCCTTAACGTAGGGATGAACACTGAAGCTTTCTTT. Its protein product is CASLNVGMNTEAFF.

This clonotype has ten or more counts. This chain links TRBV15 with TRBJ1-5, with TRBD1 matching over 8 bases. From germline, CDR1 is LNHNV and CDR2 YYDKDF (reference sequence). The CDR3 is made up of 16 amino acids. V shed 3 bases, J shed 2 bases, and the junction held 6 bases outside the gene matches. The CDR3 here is CATSRYTQGGNQPQHF. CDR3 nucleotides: TGTGCCACCAGCAGGTACACACAGGGGGGCAATCAGCCCCAGCATTTT.

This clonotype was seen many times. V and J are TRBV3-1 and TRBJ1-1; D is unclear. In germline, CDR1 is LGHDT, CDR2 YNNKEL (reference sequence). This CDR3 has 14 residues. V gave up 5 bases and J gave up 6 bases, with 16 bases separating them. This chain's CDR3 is CASSTRSGFSEAFF. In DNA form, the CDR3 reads TGTGCCAGCAGCACCCGCTCGGGTTTCTCTGAAGCTTTCTTT.

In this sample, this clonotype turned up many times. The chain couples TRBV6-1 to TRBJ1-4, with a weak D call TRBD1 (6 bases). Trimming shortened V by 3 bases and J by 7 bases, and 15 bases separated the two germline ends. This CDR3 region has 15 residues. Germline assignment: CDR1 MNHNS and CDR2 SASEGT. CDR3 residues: CASSDIQGSSEKLFF. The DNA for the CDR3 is TGTGCCAGCAGTGATATACAGGGAAGCTCTGAAAAACTGTTTTTT.

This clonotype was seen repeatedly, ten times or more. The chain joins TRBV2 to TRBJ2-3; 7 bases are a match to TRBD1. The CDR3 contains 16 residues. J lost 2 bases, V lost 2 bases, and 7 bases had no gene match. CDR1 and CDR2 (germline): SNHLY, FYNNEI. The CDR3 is CASSELLRGSTDTQYF. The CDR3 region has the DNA TGTGCCAGCAGTGAATTACTCAGGGGGTCCACAGATACGCAGTATTTT.

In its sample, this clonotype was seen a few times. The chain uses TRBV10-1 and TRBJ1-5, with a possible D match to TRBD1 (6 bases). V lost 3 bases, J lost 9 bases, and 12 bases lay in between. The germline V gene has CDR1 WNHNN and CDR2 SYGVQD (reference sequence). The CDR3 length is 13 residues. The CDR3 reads CASSDGGPGPQHF. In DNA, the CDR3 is TGCGCCAGCAGTGATGGGGGCCCAGGGCCCCAGCATTTT.

CDR3 residues: CAWREGVGGEAFF. CDR3 sequence (DNA): TGTGCCTGGAGAGAAGGGGTAGGAGGAGAAGCTTTCTTT. The V call is TRBV30, the J call TRBJ1-1; maybe TRBD1 (5 bases). V dropped 3 bases and J dropped 8 bases, with 16 bases sitting between them. The CDR3 covers 13 residues. Germline V gene lookup returns CDR1 GTSNPN and CDR2 SVGIG (reference sequence).

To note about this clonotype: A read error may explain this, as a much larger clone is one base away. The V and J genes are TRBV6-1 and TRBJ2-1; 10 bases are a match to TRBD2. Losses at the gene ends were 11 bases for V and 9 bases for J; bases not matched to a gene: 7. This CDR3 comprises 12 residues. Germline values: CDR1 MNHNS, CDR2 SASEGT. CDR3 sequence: CAGGTSVFEQFF. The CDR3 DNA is TGTGCCGGCGGGACTAGCGTCTTTGAGCAGTTCTTC.

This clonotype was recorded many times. In nucleotides, the CDR3 is TGTGCCAGCAGCTTAGCCGGGACAGAAGACGTAGAGACCCAGTACTTC. Its translation is CASSLAGTEDVETQYF. The rearrangement joins TRBV7-6 to TRBJ2-5, with 7 nucleotides matching TRBD1. Germline values: CDR1 SGHVS, CDR2 FNYEAQ. The length of the CDR3 is 16 residues. V trimming: 0 bases; J trimming: 4 bases; junction bases outside the gene matches: 8.

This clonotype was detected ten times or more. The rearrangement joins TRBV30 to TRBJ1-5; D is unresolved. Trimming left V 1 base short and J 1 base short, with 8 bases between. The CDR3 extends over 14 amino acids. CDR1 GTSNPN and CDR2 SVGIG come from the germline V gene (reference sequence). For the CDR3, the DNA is TGTGCCTGGAGTGGGCTTTGGAGCAATCAGCCCCAGCATTTT. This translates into CAWSGLWSNQPQHF.

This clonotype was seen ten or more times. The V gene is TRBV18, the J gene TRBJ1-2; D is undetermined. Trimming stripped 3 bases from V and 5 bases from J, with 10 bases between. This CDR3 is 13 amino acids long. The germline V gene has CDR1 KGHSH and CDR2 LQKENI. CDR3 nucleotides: TGTGCCAGCTCACCTTCGCAGGAATATGGCTACACCTTC. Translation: CASSPSQEYGYTF.

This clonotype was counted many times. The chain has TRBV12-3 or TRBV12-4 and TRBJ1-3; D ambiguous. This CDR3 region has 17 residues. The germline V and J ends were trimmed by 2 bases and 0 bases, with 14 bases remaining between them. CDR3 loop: CASSLTSRLISGNTIYF. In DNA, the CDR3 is TGTGCCAGCAGTTTAACGTCCAGATTAATCTCTGGAAACACCATATATTTT.

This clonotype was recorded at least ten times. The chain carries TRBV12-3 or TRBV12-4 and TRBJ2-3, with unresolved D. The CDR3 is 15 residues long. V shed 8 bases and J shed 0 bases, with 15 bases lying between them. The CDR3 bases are TGTGCCAGCGCCCCCCGTGTGACTAGCACAGATACGCAGTATTTT. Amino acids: CASAPRVTSTDTQYF.

Here the CDR3 DNA reads TGTGCCAGCAGTTACCCGGGGGGGTTCCCCTACGAGCAGTACTTC. It yields the protein CASSYPGGFPYEQYF. This chain links TRBV6-5 with TRBJ2-7; 8 bases line up with TRBD2. After removal of 2 bases from V and 2 bases from J, the junction contained 5 bases not matched to a gene. From germline, CDR1 is MNHEY and CDR2 SVGAGI. The CDR3 loop spans 15 amino acids.

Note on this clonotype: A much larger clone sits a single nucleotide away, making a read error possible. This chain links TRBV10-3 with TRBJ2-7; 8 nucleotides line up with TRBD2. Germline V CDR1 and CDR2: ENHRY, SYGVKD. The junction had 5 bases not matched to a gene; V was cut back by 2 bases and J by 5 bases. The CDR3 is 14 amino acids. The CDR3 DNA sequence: TGTGCCATCAGTGAGGGACTAGCCATACACGAGCAGTACTTC. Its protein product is CAISEGLAIHEQYF.

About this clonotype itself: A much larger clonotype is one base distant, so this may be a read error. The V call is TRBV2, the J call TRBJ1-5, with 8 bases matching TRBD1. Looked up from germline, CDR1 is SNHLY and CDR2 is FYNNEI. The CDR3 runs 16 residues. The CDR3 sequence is CASRTAGTGSDQPQHF. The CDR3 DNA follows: TGTGCCAGCAGAACAGCCGGGACAGGTAGCGATCAGCCCCAGCATTTT. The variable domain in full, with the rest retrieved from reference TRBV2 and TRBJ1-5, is EPEVTQTPSHQVTQMGQEVILRCVPISNHLYFYWYRQILGQKVEFLVSFYNNEISEKSEIFDDQFSVERPDGSNFTLKIRSTKLEDSAMYFCASRTAGTGSDQPQHFGDGTRLSIL.

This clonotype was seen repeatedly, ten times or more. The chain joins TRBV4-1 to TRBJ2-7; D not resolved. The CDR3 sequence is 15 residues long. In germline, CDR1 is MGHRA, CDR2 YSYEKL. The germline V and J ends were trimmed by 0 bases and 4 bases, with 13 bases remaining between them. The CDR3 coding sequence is TGCGCCAGCAGCCAAGAGGCAGCGCTAGGTTACGAGCAGTACTTC. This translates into CASSQEAALGYEQYF.

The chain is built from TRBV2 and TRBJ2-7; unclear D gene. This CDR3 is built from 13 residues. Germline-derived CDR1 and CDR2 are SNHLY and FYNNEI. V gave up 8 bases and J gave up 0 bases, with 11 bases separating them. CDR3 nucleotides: TGTGCCAGCGTGGACCGAAACTCCTACGAGCAGTACTTC. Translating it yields CASVDRNSYEQYF.

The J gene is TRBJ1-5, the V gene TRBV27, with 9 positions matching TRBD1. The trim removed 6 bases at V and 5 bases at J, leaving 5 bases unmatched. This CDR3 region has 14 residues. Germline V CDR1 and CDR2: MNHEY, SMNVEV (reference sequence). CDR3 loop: CASRGTGGDQPQHF. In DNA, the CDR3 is TGTGCCAGCAGAGGTACAGGGGGCGATCAGCCCCAGCATTTT.

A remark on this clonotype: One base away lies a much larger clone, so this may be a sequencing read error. The CDR3 DNA reads TGCAGCGTTGAGGGGGCGGTCATTGAAGCTTTCTTT. It specifies CSVEGAVIEAFF. This sequence joins TRBV29-1 and TRBJ1-1; D is perhaps TRBD1 (6 bases). Germline-derived CDR1 and CDR2 are SQVTM and ANQGSEA. The CDR3 loop spans 12 amino acids. Trimming took 3 bases from V and 7 from J, leaving 12 bases between them.

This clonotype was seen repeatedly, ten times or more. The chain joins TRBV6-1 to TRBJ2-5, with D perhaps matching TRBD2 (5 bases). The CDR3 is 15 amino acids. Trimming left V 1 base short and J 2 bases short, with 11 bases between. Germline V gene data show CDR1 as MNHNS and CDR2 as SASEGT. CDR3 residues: CASSEVPGNQETQYF. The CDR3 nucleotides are TGTGCCAGCAGTGAAGTTCCCGGGAATCAAGAGACCCAGTACTTC.